The clone carrying this T cell receptor (beta chain) was observed a handful of times. What it binds is not known. This sample is drawn from a study of cytomegalovirus exposure and HLA in healthy donors. Study conclusions and caveats: In an earlier analysis, most TCR beta V segments were productive about 87% or about 30% of the time. Donors were assumed by presence/absence analyses to have roughly uniform sequencing depth.

Germline CDR1 reads SNHLY; CDR2 reads FYNNEI. The CDR3 runs 15 residues. Trimming cost V 3 bases and J 3 bases; bases outside gene matches: 6. Vbeta (60) and Jbeta (13) primers were used in the PCR. Assay used: immunoSEQ multiplex PCR; TCRdb lists only in-frame clones, some missing. The table lists roughly 130,000 clones, around 80% of them singletons. The sample was PBMCs. This rearrangement joins TRBV2 to TRBJ2-7; TRBD1 matches at 9 bases. The clonotype was recovered from a woman younger than 30 in good health and CMV-seropositive. CDR3 region: CASSDATGGHYEQYF. CDR3 DNA sequence: TGTGCCAGCAGTGACGCGACAGGGGGTCACTACGAGCAGTACTTC.